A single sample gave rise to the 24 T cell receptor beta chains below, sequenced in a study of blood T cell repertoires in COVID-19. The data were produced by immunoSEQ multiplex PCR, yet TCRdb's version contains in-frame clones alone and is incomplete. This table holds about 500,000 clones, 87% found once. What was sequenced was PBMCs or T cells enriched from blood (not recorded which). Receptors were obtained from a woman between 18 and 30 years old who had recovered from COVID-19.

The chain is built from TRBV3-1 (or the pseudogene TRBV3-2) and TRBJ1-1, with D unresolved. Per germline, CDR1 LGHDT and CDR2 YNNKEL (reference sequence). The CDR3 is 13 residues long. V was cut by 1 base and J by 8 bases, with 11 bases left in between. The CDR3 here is CASSQGWATEAFF. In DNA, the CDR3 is TGTGCCAGCAGCCAAGGATGGGCCACCGAAGCTTTCTTT.

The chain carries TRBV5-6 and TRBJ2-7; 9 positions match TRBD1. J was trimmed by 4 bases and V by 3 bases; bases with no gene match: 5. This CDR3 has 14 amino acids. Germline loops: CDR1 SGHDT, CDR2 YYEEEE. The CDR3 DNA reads TGTGCCAGCAGCTGGGTACAGGGGGCTTACGAGCAGTACTTC. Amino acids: CASSWVQGAYEQYF. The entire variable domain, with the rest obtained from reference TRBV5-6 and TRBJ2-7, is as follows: DAGVTQSPTHLIKTRGQQVTLRCSPKSGHDTVSWYQQALGQGPQFIFQYYEEEERQRGNFPDRFSGHQFPNYSSELNVNALLLGDSALYLCASSWVQGAYEQYFGPGTRLTVT.

CDR3 sequence: CASSWTTATEAFF. The CDR3 DNA follows: TGTGCCAGCAGCTGGACAACGGCCACTGAAGCTTTCTTT. The gene calls are TRBV27 and TRBJ1-1, with D maybe TRBD1 (5 bases). V was clipped by 6 bases and J by 4 bases, with 12 bases between them. CDR3 length: 13 amino acids. Germline lookup yields CDR1 MNHEY and CDR2 SMNVEV (reference sequence).

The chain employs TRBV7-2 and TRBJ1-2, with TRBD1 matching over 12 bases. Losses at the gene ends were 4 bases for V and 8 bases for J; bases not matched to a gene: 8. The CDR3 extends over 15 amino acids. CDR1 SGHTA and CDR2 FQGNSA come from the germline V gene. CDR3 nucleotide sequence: TGTGCCAGCAGCTATCCGGGACAGGGGGCCGGGGGCTACACCTTC. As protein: CASSYPGQGAGGYTF.

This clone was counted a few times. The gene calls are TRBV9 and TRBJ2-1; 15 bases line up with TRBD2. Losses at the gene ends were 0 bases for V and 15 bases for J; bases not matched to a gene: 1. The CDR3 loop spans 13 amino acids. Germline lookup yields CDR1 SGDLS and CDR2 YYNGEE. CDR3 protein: CASSVGTSGGAFF. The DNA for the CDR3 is TGTGCCAGCAGCGTAGGGACTAGCGGGGGGGCGTTCTTC. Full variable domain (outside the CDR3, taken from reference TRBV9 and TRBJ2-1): DSGVTQTPKHLITATGQRVTLRCSPRSGDLSVYWYQQSLDQGLQFLIQYYNGEERAKGNILERFSAQQFPDLHSELNLSSLELGDSALYFCASSVGTSGGAFFGPGTRLTVL.

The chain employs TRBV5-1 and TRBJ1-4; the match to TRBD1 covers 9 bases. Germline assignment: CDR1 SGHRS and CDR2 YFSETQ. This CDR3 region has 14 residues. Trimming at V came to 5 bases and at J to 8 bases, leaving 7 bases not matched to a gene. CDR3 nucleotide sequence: TGCGCCAGCAGTTTACAGGGGGCAGAAGAAAAACTGTTTTTT. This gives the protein CASSLQGAEEKLFF.

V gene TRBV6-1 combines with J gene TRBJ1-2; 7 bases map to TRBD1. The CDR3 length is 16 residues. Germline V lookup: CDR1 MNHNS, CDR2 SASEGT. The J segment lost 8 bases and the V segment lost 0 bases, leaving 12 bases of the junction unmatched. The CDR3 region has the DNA TGTGCCAGCAGTGAAGCAGAGAGGGGGCGAAGGAGAGGCTACACCTTC. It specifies CASSEAERGRRRGYTF.

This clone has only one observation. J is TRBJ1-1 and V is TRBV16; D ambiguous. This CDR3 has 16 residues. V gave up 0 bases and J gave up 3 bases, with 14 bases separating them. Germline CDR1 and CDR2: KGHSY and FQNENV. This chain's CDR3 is CASSQSWVPSDTEAFF. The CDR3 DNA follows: TGTGCCAGCAGCCAATCTTGGGTCCCGAGCGACACTGAAGCTTTCTTT.

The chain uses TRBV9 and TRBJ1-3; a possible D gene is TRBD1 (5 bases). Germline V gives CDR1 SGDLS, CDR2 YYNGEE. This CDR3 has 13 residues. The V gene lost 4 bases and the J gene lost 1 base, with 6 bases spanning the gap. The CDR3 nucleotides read TGTGCCAGCAGCCCAGGGTCTGGAAACACCATATATTTT. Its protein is CASSPGSGNTIYF.

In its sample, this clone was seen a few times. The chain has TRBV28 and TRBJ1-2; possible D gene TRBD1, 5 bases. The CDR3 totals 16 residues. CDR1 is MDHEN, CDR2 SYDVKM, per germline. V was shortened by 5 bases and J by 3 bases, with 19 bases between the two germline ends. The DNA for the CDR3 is TGTGCCAGCAGTGCACGGCGGGGGAGGGGTCACTATGGCTACACCTTC. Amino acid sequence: CASSARRGRGHYGYTF.

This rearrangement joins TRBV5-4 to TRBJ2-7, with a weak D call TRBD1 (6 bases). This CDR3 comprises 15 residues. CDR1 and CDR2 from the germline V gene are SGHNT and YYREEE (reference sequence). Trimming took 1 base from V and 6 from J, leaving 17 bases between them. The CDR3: CASSLSPATGLEQYF. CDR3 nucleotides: TGTGCCAGCAGCTTGAGCCCAGCTACAGGGCTCGAGCAGTACTTC.

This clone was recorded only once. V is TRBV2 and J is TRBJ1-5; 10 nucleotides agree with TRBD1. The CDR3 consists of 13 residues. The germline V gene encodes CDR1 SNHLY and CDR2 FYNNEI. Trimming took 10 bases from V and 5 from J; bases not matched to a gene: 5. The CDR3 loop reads CATGQGPDQPQHF. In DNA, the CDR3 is TGTGCCACGGGACAGGGGCCCGATCAGCCCCAGCATTTT.

The CDR3 DNA reads TGTGCCAGCAGTGAAGGGCGCGGGACAGCGCGTTTCTTGGCTGGCTACACCTTC. Protein sequence: CASSEGRGTARFLAGYTF. This sequence joins TRBV6-1 and TRBJ1-2; 7 nucleotides line up with TRBD1. This CDR3 is built from 18 residues. V lost 1 base and J lost 7; bases outside the gene matches: 18. Germline CDR1 and CDR2: MNHNS and SASEGT.

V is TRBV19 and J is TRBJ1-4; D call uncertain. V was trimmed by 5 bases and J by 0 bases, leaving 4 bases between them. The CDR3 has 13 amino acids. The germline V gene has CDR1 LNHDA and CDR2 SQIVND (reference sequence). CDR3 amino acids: CASSSTTNEKLFF. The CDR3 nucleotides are TGTGCCAGTAGTTCTACAACTAATGAAAAACTGTTTTTT.

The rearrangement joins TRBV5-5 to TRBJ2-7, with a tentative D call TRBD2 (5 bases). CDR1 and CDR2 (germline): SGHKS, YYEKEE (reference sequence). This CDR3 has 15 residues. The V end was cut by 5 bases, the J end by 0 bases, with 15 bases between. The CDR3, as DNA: TGTGCCAGCAGTCCTCTTGGTGGGAGCTCCTACGAGCAGTACTTC. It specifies CASSPLGGSSYEQYF.

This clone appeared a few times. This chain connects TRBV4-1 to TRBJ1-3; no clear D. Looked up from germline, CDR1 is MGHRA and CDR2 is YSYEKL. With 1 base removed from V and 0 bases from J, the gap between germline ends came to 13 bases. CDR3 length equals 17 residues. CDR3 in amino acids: CASSQGGGYYSGNTIYF. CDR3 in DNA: TGCGCCAGCAGCCAAGGGGGAGGATACTACTCTGGAAACACCATATATTTT.

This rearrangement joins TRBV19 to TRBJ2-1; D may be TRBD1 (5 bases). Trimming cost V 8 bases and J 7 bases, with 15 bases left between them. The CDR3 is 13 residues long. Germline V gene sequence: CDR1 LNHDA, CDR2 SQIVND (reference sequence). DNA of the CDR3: TGTGCCAGTTGTGGTTTACCAGGGAATGAGCAGTTCTTC. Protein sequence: CASCGLPGNEQFF.

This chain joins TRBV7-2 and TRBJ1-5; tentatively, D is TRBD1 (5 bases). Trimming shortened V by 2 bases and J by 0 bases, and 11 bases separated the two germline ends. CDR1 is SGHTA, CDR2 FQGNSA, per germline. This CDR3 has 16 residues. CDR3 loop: CASSLTGDYSNQPQHF. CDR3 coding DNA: TGTGCCAGCAGCTTAACCGGGGACTATAGCAATCAGCCCCAGCATTTT.

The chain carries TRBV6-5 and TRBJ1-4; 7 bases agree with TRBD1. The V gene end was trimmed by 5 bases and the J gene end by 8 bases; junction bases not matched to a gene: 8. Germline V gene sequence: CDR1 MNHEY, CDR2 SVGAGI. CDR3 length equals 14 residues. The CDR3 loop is CASSQDRRDEKLFF. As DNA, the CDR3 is TGTGCCAGCAGTCAGGACAGGCGAGACGAAAAACTGTTTTTT.

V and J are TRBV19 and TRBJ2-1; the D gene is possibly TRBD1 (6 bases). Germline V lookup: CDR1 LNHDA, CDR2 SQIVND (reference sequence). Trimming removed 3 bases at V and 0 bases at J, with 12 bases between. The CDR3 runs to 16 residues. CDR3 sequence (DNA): TGTGCCAGTAGTATTCGTGACAGGAGCTCCTACAATGAGCAGTTCTTC. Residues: CASSIRDRSSYNEQFF. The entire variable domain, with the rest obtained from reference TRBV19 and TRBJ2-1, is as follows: DGGITQSPKYLFRKEGQNVTLSCEQNLNHDAMYWYRQDPGQGLRLIYYSQIVNDFQKGDIAEGYSVSREKKESFPLTVTSAQKNPTAFYLCASSIRDRSSYNEQFFGPGTRLTVL.

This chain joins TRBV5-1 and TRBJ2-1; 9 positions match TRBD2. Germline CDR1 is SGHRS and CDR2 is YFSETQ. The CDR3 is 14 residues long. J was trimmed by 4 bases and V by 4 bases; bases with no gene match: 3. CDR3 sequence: CASSPLAGYNEQFF. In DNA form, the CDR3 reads TGCGCCAGCAGCCCCCTAGCGGGGTACAATGAGCAGTTCTTC.

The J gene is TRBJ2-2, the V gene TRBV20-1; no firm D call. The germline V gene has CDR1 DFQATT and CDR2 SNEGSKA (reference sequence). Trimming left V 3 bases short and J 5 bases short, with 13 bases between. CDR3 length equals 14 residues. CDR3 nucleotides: TGCAGTGCTAGTCCAGGCCTAAATACCGGGGAGCTGTTTTTT. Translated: CSASPGLNTGELFF.

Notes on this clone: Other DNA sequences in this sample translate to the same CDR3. Here the CDR3 reads CASSLAAATNEKLFF. CDR3 bases: TGCGCCAGCAGCTTGGCCGCAGCAACTAATGAAAAACTGTTTTTT. V usage is TRBV5-1 and J usage is TRBJ1-4, with D unresolved. V was trimmed by 0 bases and J by 0 bases, leaving 6 bases between them. Germline CDR1 SGHRS, CDR2 YFSETQ. This CDR3 is built from 15 residues. Full variable domain (missing parts from reference TRBV5-1 and TRBJ1-4): KAGVTQTPRYLIKTRGQQVTLSCSPISGHRSVSWYQQTPGQGLQFLFEYFSETQRNKGNFPGRFSGRQFSNSRSEMNVSTLELGDSALYLCASSLAAATNEKLFFGSGTQLSVL.

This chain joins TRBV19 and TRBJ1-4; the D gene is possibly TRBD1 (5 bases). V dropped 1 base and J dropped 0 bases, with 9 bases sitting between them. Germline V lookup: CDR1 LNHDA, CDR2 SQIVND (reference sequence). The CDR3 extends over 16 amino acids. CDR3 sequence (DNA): TGTGCCAGTAGTATAGGGGAGGGGACAACTAATGAAAAACTGTTTTTT. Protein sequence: CASSIGEGTTNEKLFF. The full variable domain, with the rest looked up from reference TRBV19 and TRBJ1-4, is DGGITQSPKYLFRKEGQNVTLSCEQNLNHDAMYWYRQDPGQGLRLIYYSQIVNDFQKGDIAEGYSVSREKKESFPLTVTSAQKNPTAFYLCASSIGEGTTNEKLFFGSGTQLSVL.